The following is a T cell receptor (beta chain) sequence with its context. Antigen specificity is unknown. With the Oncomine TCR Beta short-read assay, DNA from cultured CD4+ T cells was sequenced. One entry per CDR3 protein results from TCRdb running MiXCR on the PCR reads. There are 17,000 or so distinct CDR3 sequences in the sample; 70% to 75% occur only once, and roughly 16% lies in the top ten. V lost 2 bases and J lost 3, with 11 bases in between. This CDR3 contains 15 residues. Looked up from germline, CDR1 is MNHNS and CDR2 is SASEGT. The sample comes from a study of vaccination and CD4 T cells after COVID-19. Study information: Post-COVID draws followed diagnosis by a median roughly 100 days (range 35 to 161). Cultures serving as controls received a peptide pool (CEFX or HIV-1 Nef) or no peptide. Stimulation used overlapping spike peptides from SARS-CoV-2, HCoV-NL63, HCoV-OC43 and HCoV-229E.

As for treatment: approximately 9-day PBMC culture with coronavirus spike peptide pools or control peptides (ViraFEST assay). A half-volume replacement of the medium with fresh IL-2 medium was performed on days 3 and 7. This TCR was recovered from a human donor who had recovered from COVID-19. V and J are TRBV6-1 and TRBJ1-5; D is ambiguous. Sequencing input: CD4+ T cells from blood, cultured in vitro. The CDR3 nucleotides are TGTGCCAGCAGTGAATATTCCAGGACCAATCAGCCCCAGCATTTT. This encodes CASSEYSRTNQPQHF.